This T cell receptor beta chain was recorded in a study of regulatory T cells in long-lasting Graves disease. Study overall: Those with persistent Graves' disease had received antithyroid drugs for over 5 years with positive TSH receptor antibodies.

Construction of the TCR beta libraries employed iRepertoire HTBI primers in conjunction with Arm-PCR of CDR3 regions. TCRdb re-derived calls from the multiplex PCR reads in MiXCR, one entry per CDR3 protein. The sample consists of about 340,000 distinct CDR3 sequences, roughly a fifth of them appearing once. This clonotype was seen ten or more times. As yet, its antigen is unknown. Study-wide results and limits: Preferential use of TRBV28, TRBJ1-2 and TRBJ2-5 was seen in persistent disease. Relative to new patients (approximately 1,000), persistent patients exhibited greater sharing of public clonotypes (2,741).

Specified time point: persistent/refractory GD, antithyroid drugs over 5 years with positive TRAb. PBMCs provided the RNA from which the TCR library was made. Germline-derived CDR1 and CDR2 are SGHTA and FQGTGA. Trimming removed 4 bases from V and 3 bases from J, with 10 bases in between. The CDR3 runs to 13 residues. This specimen consisted of peripheral blood mononuclear cells (PBMCs), obtained when the disease was refractory, from a patient treated with antithyroid drugs. The V and J genes are TRBV7-3 and TRBJ2-7; the D is unclear. This receptor was obtained from a female donor with Graves disease. In nucleotides, the CDR3 is TGTGCCAGCAGCTCTGGACCTGACTACGAGCAGTACTTC. This encodes CASSSGPDYEQYF.